The 15 T cell receptor beta chains below all came from one sample that was sequenced in a study of T cell responses to AZD1222 COVID-19 vaccine. Only in-frame clones appear in the TCRdb table, and some are missing; sequencing was by immunoSEQ multiplex PCR. Among about 130,000 clones listed, around 91% were seen once. The sequencing here drew on peripheral blood, taken on day 0 of MenACWY control vaccination. The receptors were gathered from an adult in good health.

This chain links TRBV19 with TRBJ1-5, with TRBD1 matching over 10 bases. Trimming took 4 bases from V and 6 from J; bases not matched to a gene: 9. The CDR3 has 16 amino acids. The V gene's germline CDR1 is LNHDA and CDR2 SQIVND (reference sequence). CDR3 nucleotide sequence: TGTGCCAGTAGTACCTACGGGACAGGGGAAGGTCAGCCCCAGCATTTT. Protein sequence: CASSTYGTGEGQPQHF. Full variable domain (remainder filled in from reference TRBV19 and TRBJ1-5): DGGITQSPKYLFRKEGQNVTLSCEQNLNHDAMYWYRQDPGQGLRLIYYSQIVNDFQKGDIAEGYSVSREKKESFPLTVTSAQKNPTAFYLCASSTYGTGEGQPQHFGDGTRLSIL.

The genes are TRBV28 and TRBJ1-2, with 7 bases matching TRBD1. CDR1 and CDR2 (germline): MDHEN, SYDVKM. The J segment lost 2 bases and the V segment lost 8 bases, leaving 5 bases of the junction unmatched. This CDR3 spans 13 amino acids. The CDR3 loop reads CASLDRANYGYTF. CDR3 nucleotides: TGTGCCAGCCTCGACAGGGCAAACTATGGCTACACCTTC.

V and J are TRBV3-1 (or the pseudogene TRBV3-2) and TRBJ2-3; TRBD2 matches 7 bases. CDR3 length: 16 residues. The junction had 6 bases not matched to a gene; V was cut back by 1 base and J by 2 bases. In germline, CDR1 is LGHDT, CDR2 YNNKEL (reference sequence). CDR3 amino acids: CASSQVPGLNTDTQYF. CDR3 sequence (DNA): TGTGCCAGCAGCCAAGTCCCGGGACTAAACACAGATACGCAGTATTTT.

The chain couples TRBV19 to TRBJ2-7, with 8 bases matching TRBD1. Unmatched junction bases numbered 14, after V lost 6 bases and J lost 4 bases. The germline V gene encodes CDR1 LNHDA and CDR2 SQIVND (reference sequence). The CDR3 is 16 residues long. CDR3 nucleotides: TGTGCCAGTAGCACATCCTGGACAGGGATTAGTTACGAGCAGTACTTC. It specifies CASSTSWTGISYEQYF.

CDR3 nucleotide sequence: TGCGCCAGCAGCTTGGTCTTGACAGGGATCAATGAGCAGTTCTTC. This encodes CASSLVLTGINEQFF. V is TRBV5-1 and J is TRBJ2-1, with 7 bases identical to TRBD1. CDR3 length equals 15 residues. The V gene end was trimmed by 0 bases and the J gene end by 6 bases; junction bases not matched to a gene: 6. Per the germline V gene, CDR1 is SGHRS and CDR2 is YFSETQ. Variable domain in full (rest from reference TRBV5-1 and TRBJ2-1): KAGVTQTPRYLIKTRGQQVTLSCSPISGHRSVSWYQQTPGQGLQFLFEYFSETQRNKGNFPGRFSGRQFSNSRSEMNVSTLELGDSALYLCASSLVLTGINEQFFGPGTRLTVL.

The V and J genes are TRBV14 and TRBJ1-3, with D perhaps TRBD1 (5 bases). The CDR3 sequence is 15 residues long. Trimming removed 1 base from V and 4 bases from J, with 11 bases in between. The germline V gene encodes CDR1 SGHDN and CDR2 FVKESK. CDR3 protein: CASSQVQGLGNTIYF. CDR3 in DNA: TGTGCCAGCAGCCAAGTTCAGGGACTGGGAAACACCATATATTTT.

J is TRBJ1-1 and V is TRBV5-1; 12 bases match TRBD1. Trimming took 4 bases from V and 0 from J; bases not matched to a gene: 13. There are 19 residues in the CDR3. Germline V gene lookup returns CDR1 SGHRS and CDR2 YFSETQ. CDR3 residues: CASSPILPGQGAVNTEAFF. As DNA, the CDR3 is TGCGCCAGCAGCCCTATTCTCCCGGGACAGGGGGCGGTGAACACTGAAGCTTTCTTT.

J is TRBJ1-1 and V is TRBV5-4; tentative D call: TRBD1 (6 bases). Trimming cost V 4 bases and J 2 bases, with 12 bases left between them. From germline, CDR1 is SGHNT and CDR2 YYREEE (reference sequence). The CDR3 sequence is 14 residues long. The CDR3 DNA reads as TGTGCCAGCAGCCCCAGGGGTGGCAACACTGAAGCTTTCTTT. Translating gives CASSPRGGNTEAFF.

This clone has only a few counts. The V call is TRBV28, the J call TRBJ2-3; no reliable D call. Germline V gives CDR1 MDHEN, CDR2 SYDVKM. The CDR3 loop spans 16 amino acids. V lost 5 bases and J 0 bases, leaving 15 bases between the germline ends. The CDR3 DNA is TGTGCCAGCAGTCCGCGACACACACCCAGCACAGATACGCAGTATTTT. This sequence encodes CASSPRHTPSTDTQYF.

This clone was counted a single time. CDR3 residues: CASSQAGSQSSPLHF. DNA of the CDR3: TGTGCCAGCAGCCAGGCCGGGTCGCAGAGTTCACCCCTCCACTTT. This rearrangement joins TRBV3-1 (or the pseudogene TRBV3-2) to TRBJ1-6, with D uncertain. Looked up from germline, CDR1 is LGHDT and CDR2 is YNNKEL (reference sequence). This CDR3 is 15 amino acids long. The V end was cut by 3 bases, the J end by 9 bases, with 15 bases between.

The CDR3 protein is CASSLEKPSGNTIYF. DNA for the CDR3: TGCGCCAGCAGCCTTGAGAAACCCTCTGGAAACACCATATATTTT. The chain joins TRBV5-1 to TRBJ1-3; D gene ambiguous. The CDR3 extends over 15 amino acids. The germline V gene encodes CDR1 SGHRS and CDR2 YFSETQ. The V and J ends lost 4 bases and 0 bases respectively, with 11 bases between them.

The rearrangement links TRBV6-6 to TRBJ2-3; D remains unclear. This CDR3 comprises 12 residues. Germline V CDR1 and CDR2: MNHNY, SVGAGI (reference sequence). The germline V and J ends were trimmed by 6 bases and 5 bases, with 9 bases remaining between them. The CDR3 DNA reads as TGTGCCAGCAGCGCAAGTGGAGATACGCAGTATTTT. Translating it yields CASSASGDTQYF.

The gene calls are TRBV7-8 and TRBJ2-1; 9 bases are shared with TRBD2. This CDR3 is built from 17 residues. J was trimmed by 4 bases and V by 1 base; bases with no gene match: 8. Germline assignment: CDR1 SGHVS and CDR2 FQNEAQ. CDR3 amino acids: CASSLVFAGGSYNEQFF. The CDR3 coding sequence is TGTGCCAGCAGCTTAGTTTTCGCGGGAGGGTCTTACAATGAGCAGTTCTTC.

This clone appeared a few times. V is TRBV6-4 and J is TRBJ2-1, with D possibly being TRBD2 (7 bases). The V end was cut by 5 bases, the J end by 7 bases, with 18 bases between. Looked up from germline, CDR1 is MRHNA and CDR2 is SNTAGT. This CDR3 is built from 15 residues. In DNA form, the CDR3 reads TGTGCCAGCAGTCCTCTGGCGGGGGCCCCTAATGAGCAGTTCTTC. Its translation is CASSPLAGAPNEQFF.

A single count supports this clone. This chain connects TRBV4-3 to TRBJ2-3; 9 bases match TRBD2. Germline V gene data show CDR1 as LGHNA and CDR2 as YSLEER. The length of the CDR3 is 16 residues. The V and J ends lost 1 base and 3 bases, in that order; junction bases with no gene match: 5. The CDR3 sequence: CASSQVGLAGTDTQYF. CDR3 DNA: TGCGCCAGCAGCCAAGTTGGGCTAGCGGGGACAGATACGCAGTATTTT.